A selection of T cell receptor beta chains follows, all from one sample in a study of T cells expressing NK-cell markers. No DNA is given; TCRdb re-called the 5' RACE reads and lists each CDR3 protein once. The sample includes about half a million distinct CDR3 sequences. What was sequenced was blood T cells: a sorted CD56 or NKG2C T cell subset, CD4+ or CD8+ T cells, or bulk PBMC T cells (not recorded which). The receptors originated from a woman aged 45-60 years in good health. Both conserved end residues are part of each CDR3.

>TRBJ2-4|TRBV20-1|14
CSVRGTTVRNIQYF
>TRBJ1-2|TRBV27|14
CASSPGSLPYGYTF
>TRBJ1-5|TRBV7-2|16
CASSFRVGVGNQPQHF
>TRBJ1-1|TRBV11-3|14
CASSRGVVNTEAFF
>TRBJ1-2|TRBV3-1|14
CASSQGNTNYGYTF
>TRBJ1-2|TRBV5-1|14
CASSLARTGFGYTF
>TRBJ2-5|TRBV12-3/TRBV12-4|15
CASSLYSGTVETQYF
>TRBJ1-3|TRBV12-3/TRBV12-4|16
CASSLNLQNSGNTIYF
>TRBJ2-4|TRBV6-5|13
CASSYSGSGIQYF
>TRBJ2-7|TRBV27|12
CASSFFFYEQYF
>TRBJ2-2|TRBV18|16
CASSLGRQAGTGELFF
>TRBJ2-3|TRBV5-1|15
CASSRGARGEDTQYF
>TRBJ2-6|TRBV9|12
CASGDGANVLTF
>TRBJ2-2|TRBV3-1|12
CASSQARGELFF
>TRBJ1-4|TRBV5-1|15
CASSFGGQGEEKLFF
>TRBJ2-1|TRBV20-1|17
CSASSPGNGRDYNEQFF
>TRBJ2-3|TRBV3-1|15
CASSQEGTDSDTQYF
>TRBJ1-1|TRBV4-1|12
CASKGLNTEAFF